This section outlines one T cell receptor (beta chain) sequence together with its context. The antigen remains undetermined. This entry belongs to a study of T cell responses to AZD1222 COVID-19 vaccine. Study-level points and caveats: Repertoire sampling was restricted to post-peak T cell response timepoints. Spike-wide coverage was observed for vaccine-associated CD4 TCRs, with dominant responses at 160-218 and 743-854.

The repertoire was sequenced with immunoSEQ multiplex PCR; TCRdb's copy has only in-frame clones and lacks some. Found here are 90,000 to 120,000 clones, 87% of them singletons; the top ten hold about 2.5%. From germline, CDR1 is LGHNA and CDR2 YNFKEQ. V was trimmed by 1 base and J by 5 bases, leaving 17 bases between them. This CDR3 spans 16 amino acids. The sample here was peripheral blood, taken 28 days after the second AZD1222 dose. This clonotype originated in an adult who received the AZD1222 COVID-19 vaccine. The chain joins TRBV4-2 to TRBJ1-2; D is possibly TRBD1 (5 bases). The CDR3 here is CASSQVGGETPYGYTF. In DNA, the CDR3 is TGTGCCAGCAGCCAAGTAGGAGGGGAGACACCTTATGGCTACACCTTC.